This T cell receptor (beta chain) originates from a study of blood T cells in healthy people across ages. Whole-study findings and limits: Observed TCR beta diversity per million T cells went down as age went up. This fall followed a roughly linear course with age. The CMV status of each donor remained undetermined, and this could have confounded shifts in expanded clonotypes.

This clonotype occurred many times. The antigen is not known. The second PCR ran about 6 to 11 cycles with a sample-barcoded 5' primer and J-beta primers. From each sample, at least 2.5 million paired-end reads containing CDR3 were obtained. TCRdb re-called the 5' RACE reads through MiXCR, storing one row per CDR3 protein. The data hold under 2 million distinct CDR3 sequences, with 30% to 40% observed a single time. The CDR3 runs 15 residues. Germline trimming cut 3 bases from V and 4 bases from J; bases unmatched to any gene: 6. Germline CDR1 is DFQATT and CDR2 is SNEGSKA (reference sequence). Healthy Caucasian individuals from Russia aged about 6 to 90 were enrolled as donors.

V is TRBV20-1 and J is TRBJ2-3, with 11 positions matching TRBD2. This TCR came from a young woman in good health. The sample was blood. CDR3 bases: TGCAGTGCTAGTTCTGGACTAGCGGGCCCAGATACGCAGTATTTT. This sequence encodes CSASSGLAGPDTQYF.